The clone carrying this TCR beta chain appeared many times. Antigen: not known. TCRdb fed the 5' RACE reads into MiXCR, producing one record per CDR3 protein. This sample yields about 150,000 distinct CDR3 sequences, of which around 6.3% are seen a single time; over 0.55% belongs to the top ten. The data were taken from a study of T cells after yellow fever vaccination. The study, taken as a whole, reports: FACS-sorted repertoires could harbor abundant contaminating bulk-population clonotypes. The appearance of a small share of clonotypes in both CD4 and CD8 compartments was observed. Most primary-vaccination clones reappeared after the booster (approximately 95% CD4, approximately 88% CD8).

The TCR sequence derives from a man aged 30 to 39 who received the YFV17D yellow fever vaccine. The sample consisted of CD4+ T cells sorted from PBMCs, taken 10 days after the yellow fever booster vaccination.

The CDR3, as DNA: TGTGCCAGCAGCCTCTATAACACCGGGGAGCTGTTTTTT. Its protein product is CASSLYNTGELFF. V and J are TRBV7-2 and TRBJ2-2; unclear D gene. The CDR3 has 13 residues. Trimming cost V 5 bases and J 2 bases, with 6 bases left between them. Germline V CDR1 and CDR2: SGHTA, FQGNSA.